These 13 T cell receptor beta chains were all obtained from the same sample, sequenced in a study of blood T cells in healthy people across ages. The authors ran a second PCR of roughly 6 to 11 cycles using a sample-barcoded 5' primer and a J-beta primer mix. One entry per CDR3 protein, called by TCRdb with MiXCR from the 5' RACE reads. The sample holds about 650,000 distinct CDR3 sequences, about 32% seen once. The sample was blood. These receptors all stem from a woman aged 80 or over in good health.

The V call is TRBV20-1, the J call TRBJ2-3; TRBD2 matches at 16 bases. The CDR3 loop spans 24 amino acids. Unmatched junction bases numbered 27, after V lost 4 bases and J lost 2 bases. Germline V gives CDR1 DFQATT, CDR2 SNEGSKA (reference sequence). As DNA, the CDR3 is TGCAGTGCTATCGAACAACCGGGACTAGCGGGAGGGCCTTACCCATGGAGACTCACAGATACGCAGTATTTT. It codes for CSAIEQPGLAGGPYPWRLTDTQYF.

This clonotype was detected many times. This chain uses TRBV12-3 or TRBV12-4 with TRBJ1-2; D perhaps matches TRBD1 (5 bases). Trimming left V 1 base short and J 8 bases short, with 14 bases between. The CDR3 spans 14 residues. CDR3: CASSLGSGSAGYTF. The CDR3 region has the DNA TGTGCCAGCAGTTTAGGCTCAGGGAGCGCGGGCTACACCTTC.

This clonotype was recorded many times. The chain uses TRBV5-1 and TRBJ1-2; D ambiguous. Trimming took 6 bases from V and 6 from J, leaving 18 bases between them. The CDR3 loop spans 14 amino acids. Germline V CDR1 and CDR2: SGHRS, YFSETQ. The CDR3 loop is CASNAGGSAHGYTF. The DNA for the CDR3 is TGCGCCAGCAACGCGGGAGGTTCCGCCCATGGCTACACCTTC.

This clonotype was seen more than once but under ten times. A read error may be the cause here, since a much bigger clone is one base away. The V and J genes are TRBV5-1 and TRBJ2-1; D uncertain. The last part of the DNA fits TRBJ2-7 better; the J call may be wrong. The CDR3 loop spans 15 amino acids. Germline CDR1 and CDR2: SGHRS and YFSETQ. The CDR3 bases are TGCGCCAGCAGCTTGGGGCTGACTTCCCACAATGAGCAGTACTTC. This encodes CASSLGLTSHNEQYF.

This clonotype was seen many times. The J gene is TRBJ2-5, the V gene TRBV28; possibly TRBD1 for D (6 bases). The length of the CDR3 is 16 residues. CDR1 and CDR2 (germline): MDHEN, SYDVKM. V lost 2 bases to trimming and J lost 5 bases, with 18 bases between them. For the CDR3, the DNA is TGTGCCAGCAGTTTAGGCAGTAGGGGGTACGGGGAGACCCAGTACTTC. Encoded protein: CASSLGSRGYGETQYF.

Only a few counts were recorded for this clonotype. The chain employs TRBV20-1 and TRBJ1-4; D gene unclear. The germline CDR1 and CDR2 sequences are DFQATT and SNEGSKA (reference sequence). The CDR3 sequence is 13 residues long. The V gene lost 2 bases and the J gene lost 3 bases, with 7 bases spanning the gap. In DNA form, the CDR3 reads TGCAGTGCTAGATGGAGCGCTAATGAAAAACTGTTTTTT. Its translation: CSARWSANEKLFF.

The chain carries TRBV6-4 and TRBJ2-5; 7 nucleotides agree with TRBD1. This CDR3 region has 13 residues. The J segment lost 5 bases and the V segment lost 5 bases, leaving 5 bases of the junction unmatched. Looked up from germline, CDR1 is MRHNA and CDR2 is SNTAGT. The CDR3 DNA is TGTGCCAGCAGTACAGGGGATAGGGAGACCCAGTACTTC. It translates to CASSTGDRETQYF.

This clonotype was observed at least ten times. J is TRBJ1-1 and V is TRBV2; D gene uncertain. There are 14 residues in the CDR3. V lost 7 bases, J lost 3 bases, and 15 bases lay in between. The germline CDR1 and CDR2 sequences are SNHLY and FYNNEI. The CDR3 protein is CASNLNPLDTEAFF. As DNA, the CDR3 is TGTGCCAGCAATTTAAACCCCCTGGACACTGAAGCTTTCTTT.

Of note for this clonotype: A much larger clone is a single base away; this may be a read error. The V and J genes are TRBV5-1 and TRBJ2-6; D might be TRBD1 (5 bases). CDR1 and CDR2 (germline): SGHRS, YFSETQ. The CDR3 spans 18 residues. CDR3: CASSLEGPGSSGANVRTF. The CDR3 DNA reads TGCGCCAGCAGCTTGGAAGGGCCCGGGTCGTCTGGGGCCAACGTCCGGACTTTC.

This clonotype has only a few counts. The CDR3: CASSPRQLGDTEAFF. The CDR3 DNA sequence: TGTGCCAGCTCACCTAGACAGCTGGGGGACACTGAAGCTTTCTTT. The chain links TRBV18 to TRBJ1-1, with a possible D match to TRBD1 (5 bases). The germline V gene encodes CDR1 KGHSH and CDR2 LQKENI. The CDR3 is 15 residues long. Trimming removed 3 bases at V and 3 bases at J, with 14 bases between.

For this clonotype: Compared with germline, one end of the junction differs, possibly owing to a read error. The rearrangement joins TRBV5-1 to TRBJ1-1; D ambiguous. CDR1 is SGHRS and CDR2 is YFSETQ in the germline V gene. The CDR3 loop spans 14 amino acids. The CDR3 DNA sequence: TGCGCCAGCAGCCCCGGGCAGTTGAACGCTGAAGCTTTCTTT. Its protein is CASSPGQLNAEAFF. Variable domain in full (rest from reference TRBV5-1 and TRBJ1-1): KAGVTQTPRYLIKTRGQQVTLSCSPISGHRSVSWYQQTPGQGLQFLFEYFSETQRNKGNFPGRFSGRQFSNSRSEMNVSTLELGDSALYLCASSPGQLNAEAFFGQGTRLTVV.

In regard to this clonotype: Mismatch with germline at one junction end may stem from a read error. The J gene is TRBJ1-2, the V gene TRBV3-1, with a possible D match to TRBD1 (5 bases). This CDR3 is 13 amino acids long. Germline V gene sequence: CDR1 LGHDT, CDR2 YNNKEL (reference sequence). CDR3 residues: CTSSQGKGYGYTF. DNA for the CDR3: TGTACCAGCAGCCAAGGGAAGGGGTATGGCTACACCTTC.

V and J are TRBV7-9 and TRBJ2-1; D possibly corresponds to TRBD2 (6 bases). The V gene's germline CDR1 is SEHNR and CDR2 FQNEAQ (reference sequence). V was pared by 1 base and J by 3 bases, with 13 bases between. This CDR3 region has 16 residues. In DNA form, the CDR3 reads TGTGCCAGCAGCTTAGGTTTGGGACTGAACTACAATGAGCAGTTCTTC. It encodes CASSLGLGLNYNEQFF.